These T cell receptor beta chains were read from a single sample in a study of shared clonotypes between healthy human individuals. The table came from immunoSEQ multiplex PCR; TCRdb's copy has only in-frame clones and leaves some out. The top ten hold approximately 1% of the sample, which has over a million clones, approximately 97% seen once. The sequencing input was naive CD4+ T cells sorted from blood. These receptors all come from a man younger than 40 in good health. Both conserved end residues are part of each CDR3. The D gene is left open where the match is weak. A clone size is listed for some rows: how often the clone was seen (once, few, many), or a class if it is expanded.

V,D,length,size,J,DNA,CDR3
TRBV30,TRBD1,13,-,TRBJ1-1,TGTGCCTGGAGGGGTACAGGGGACACTGAAGCTTTCTTT,CAWRGTGDTEAFF
TRBV28,-,15,-,TRBJ2-7,TGTGCCAGCAGTTTATATGGGGGCCCCCGCGACGAGCAGTACTTC,CASSLYGGPRDEQYF
TRBV5-1,-,15,-,TRBJ1-1,TGCGCCAGCAGCTTCTCCGTGGGGCCAGGGACTGAAGCTTTCTTT,CASSFSVGPGTEAFF
TRBV6-5,-,15,-,TRBJ2-3,TGTGCCAGCAGTTCCCGGCAGGGAAGCACAGATACGCAGTATTTT,CASSSRQGSTDTQYF
TRBV5-1,-,13,once,TRBJ2-5,TGCGCCAGCAGCTTCGGGGGCGGGGAGACCCAGTACTTC,CASSFGGGETQYF
TRBV5-1,-,15,-,TRBJ2-7,TGCGCCAGCAGCTTAAATACCGGGGGCGAGGCGGAGCAGTACTTC,CASSLNTGGEAEQYF
TRBV6-5,-,11,-,TRBJ2-7,TGTGCCAGCGGGGGGCTGGGGGAGCAGTACTTC,CASGGLGEQYF
TRBV28,-,11,-,TRBJ1-2,TGTGCCGCGTCGGGGATCGATGGCTACACCTTC,CAASGIDGYTF
TRBV10-1,-,13,-,TRBJ2-1,TGCGCCAGCGGGAGAGGTCAAGACTATGAGCAGTTCTTC,CASGRGQDYEQFF
TRBV15,-,14,once,TRBJ1-1,TGTGCCACCAGCTGGGGCAGGGGGAACACTGAAGCTTTCTTT,CATSWGRGNTEAFF
TRBV28,-,13,-,TRBJ2-7,TGTGCCAGCAGTTTCGGGGATTGGAACGAGCAGTACTTC,CASSFGDWNEQYF
TRBV7-9,TRBD1,12,-,TRBJ2-1,TGTGCCAGCAGCTTCGGCCGGGACAGGGAGTTCTTC,CASSFGRDREFF
TRBV7-2,-,15,-,TRBJ1-2,TGTGCCAGCAGCTCAAAGGAGAATCATAACTATGGCTACACCTTC,CASSSKENHNYGYTF
TRBV18,TRBD1,16,once,TRBJ1-1,TGTGCCAGCTCACCTTTGACAGGGGCCTTGAACACTGAAGCTTTCTTT,CASSPLTGALNTEAFF
TRBV6-5,-,13,-,TRBJ2-1,TGTGCCAGCAGTCCCCGACAGTACAATGAGCAGTTCTTC,CASSPRQYNEQFF
TRBV7-9,-,15,once,TRBJ1-3,TGTGCCAGCAGCTTTCTGGGGCGCTCTGGAAACACCATATATTTT,CASSFLGRSGNTIYF
TRBV2,-,21,-,TRBJ2-7,TGTGCCAGCACCGAACGTCGTCTCCGTGGGCAGCTAGCGGGACAGGGCTCCGAGCAGTACTTC,CASTERRLRGQLAGQGSEQYF
TRBV23-1,-,11,few,TRBJ2-7,TGCGCCAGCAGTCGAGACTACGAGCAGTACTTC,CASSRDYEQYF
TRBV19,-,13,once,TRBJ1-2,TGTGCCAGTAGTATAGTGGACCGGAATGGCTACACCTTC,CASSIVDRNGYTF
TRBV28,TRBD2,13,-,TRBJ2-7,TGTGCCGTCATGGGACTACCTACCTACGAGCAGTACTTC,CAVMGLPTYEQYF
TRBV27,TRBD1,17,-,TRBJ2-3,TGTGCCAGCAGGAAACTAGTGACAGGGGGACGAACAGATACGCAGTATTTT,CASRKLVTGGRTDTQYF
TRBV6-1,-,15,-,TRBJ2-5,TGTGCCAGCACACCAGCAAGGAGATTGGGAGAGACCCAGTACTTC,CASTPARRLGETQYF
TRBV6-6,-,12,-,TRBJ1-1,TGTGCCAGTCACAGGGTGAACACTGAAGCTTTCTTT,CASHRVNTEAFF
TRBV5-1,-,13,-,TRBJ2-7,TGCGCCAGCAGCAGCGCAGGGGCCTACGAGCAGTACTTC,CASSSAGAYEQYF
TRBV19,-,15,-,TRBJ2-7,TGTGCCAGTAGTAGAATGGACGGCTACCTCTACGAGCAGTACTTC,CASSRMDGYLYEQYF
TRBV2,-,19,once,TRBJ2-5,TGTGCCAGCAGTGAATCTTGGGGGTTCTCCCAAGAGTACCAAGAGACCCAGTACTTC,CASSESWGFSQEYQETQYF
TRBV6-4,-,16,-,TRBJ2-7,TGTGCCAGCAGTGACTCAGGTCAGGGTCCCTCCTACGAGCAGTACTTC,CASSDSGQGPSYEQYF
TRBV11-2,-,14,-,TRBJ1-2,TGTGCCAGCAGCTTAGGGTACAGAAACTATGGCTACACCTTC,CASSLGYRNYGYTF